This entry lists 18 T cell receptor beta chains sequenced from one sample in a study of cytomegalovirus exposure and HLA in healthy donors. The PCR made use of 60 Vbeta and 13 Jbeta primers. Only in-frame clones appear in the TCRdb table, and some are missing; sequencing was by immunoSEQ multiplex PCR. In the table there are around 110,000 clones, roughly two thirds of which are singletons. Sequenced material: PBMCs. Every receptor here comes from a female donor in good health and CMV-seronegative.

The gene calls are TRBV13 and TRBJ2-2; 14 bases agree with TRBD2. Germline V lookup: CDR1 PRHDT, CDR2 FYEKMQ (reference sequence). The length of the CDR3 is 18 residues. Unmatched junction bases numbered 9, after V lost 5 bases and J lost 4 bases. This CDR3 reads CASSAPGLAGDGTGELFF. CDR3 sequence (DNA): TGTGCCAGCAGCGCGCCGGGACTAGCGGGAGATGGCACCGGGGAGCTGTTTTTT.

The chain has TRBV5-1 and TRBJ2-7; 12 bases are a match to TRBD1. With 2 bases clipped from V and 7 bases from J, the junction kept 7 bases outside the gene matches. This CDR3 has 15 amino acids. Germline V gives CDR1 SGHRS, CDR2 YFSETQ. CDR3 residues: CASSFLGTGGEEQYF. The CDR3 region has the DNA TGCGCCAGCAGCTTCCTCGGGACAGGGGGCGAAGAGCAGTACTTC.

This clone occurred once. The chain is built from TRBV6-4 and TRBJ2-3; D possibly corresponds to TRBD2 (6 bases). Trimming removed 4 bases at V and 0 bases at J, with 8 bases between. CDR3 size: 14 residues. Germline-derived CDR1 and CDR2 are MRHNA and SNTAGT. CDR3 residues: CASSGRGSTDTQYF. The CDR3 DNA is TGTGCCAGCAGTGGACGGGGGAGCACAGATACGCAGTATTTT.

The chain recombines TRBV27 with TRBJ2-2; possible D gene TRBD2, 6 bases. The germline V gene encodes CDR1 MNHEY and CDR2 SMNVEV (reference sequence). V lost 5 bases, J lost 6 bases, and 16 bases lay in between. CDR3 length equals 15 residues. DNA of the CDR3: TGTGCCAGCAGTCTGCGGGGAGTAGTTGCCGGGGAGCTGTTTTTT. Encoded protein: CASSLRGVVAGELFF.

The chain links TRBV28 to TRBJ1-5; 11 nucleotides agree with TRBD1. V gave up 4 bases and J gave up 0 bases; unmatched junction bases: 8. The CDR3 contains 18 residues. Germline values: CDR1 MDHEN, CDR2 SYDVKM. CDR3 nucleotide sequence: TGTGCCAGCAGTTCCGGGACAGGGGGGACTTATAGCAATCAGCCCCAGCATTTT. Protein sequence: CASSSGTGGTYSNQPQHF. The full variable domain, in which reference TRBV28 and TRBJ1-5 provide the parts outside the CDR3, is DVKVTQSSRYLVKRTGEKVFLECVQDMDHENMFWYRQDPGLGLRLIYFSYDVKMKEKGDIPEGYSVSREKKERFSLILESASTNQTSMYLCASSSGTGGTYSNQPQHFGDGTRLSIL.

In this sample, this clone turned up once. The chain is built from TRBV4-3 and TRBJ2-7, with D maybe TRBD2 (6 bases). Looked up from germline, CDR1 is LGHNA and CDR2 is YSLEER. The CDR3 has 15 residues. V was shortened by 2 bases and J by 2 bases, with 13 bases between the two germline ends. The CDR3: CASSQTPGGAYEQYF. CDR3 nucleotides: TGCGCCAGCAGCCAAACCCCCGGGGGAGCCTACGAGCAGTACTTC.

The chain joins TRBV7-9 to TRBJ1-2, with no clear D. The ends were cut back, 8 bases at V and 5 bases at J, with 12 bases in the middle. The CDR3 loop spans 12 amino acids. Germline values: CDR1 SEHNR, CDR2 FQNEAQ (reference sequence). CDR3 nucleotides: TGTGCCAGCGCCGCGGGCGGTTATGGCTACACCTTC. Translating gives CASAAGGYGYTF.

This clone turned up a few times. The chain employs TRBV7-2 and TRBJ2-5; 9 positions agree with TRBD2. Trimming at V came to 5 bases and at J to 11 bases, leaving 12 bases not matched to a gene. The CDR3 length is 14 residues. Germline-derived CDR1 and CDR2 are SGHTA and FQGNSA. CDR3 amino acids: CASSRLAVEGEQYF. CDR3 bases: TGTGCCAGCAGCCGACTAGCGGTAGAAGGGGAGCAGTACTTC.

The chain joins TRBV5-1 to TRBJ2-7; 14 positions agree with TRBD2. Germline CDR1 and CDR2: SGHRS and YFSETQ. The junction had 3 bases not matched to a gene; V was cut back by 4 bases and J by 3 bases. This CDR3 is built from 15 residues. The CDR3 here is CASSGTSGSGYEQYF. DNA for the CDR3: TGCGCCAGCAGCGGGACTAGCGGGAGTGGCTACGAGCAGTACTTC.

The gene calls are TRBV27 and TRBJ2-1, with 8 bases fitting TRBD2. The junction had 8 bases not matched to a gene; V was cut back by 1 base and J by 3 bases. Germline V gene lookup returns CDR1 MNHEY and CDR2 SMNVEV (reference sequence). The CDR3 covers 17 residues. The CDR3 spells CASSLYTGRVIYNEQFF. The CDR3 DNA reads as TGTGCCAGCAGTTTATACACCGGGAGGGTGATCTACAATGAGCAGTTCTTC.

The J gene is TRBJ2-1, the V gene TRBV6-1, with D maybe TRBD2 (6 bases). Germline V gene lookup returns CDR1 MNHNS and CDR2 SASEGT. V was clipped by 7 bases and J by 8 bases, with 9 bases between them. CDR3 size: 11 residues. The CDR3 sequence is CASIGGDEQFF. In nucleotides, the CDR3 is TGTGCCAGCATAGGAGGGGATGAGCAGTTCTTC.

In this sample, this clone turned up once. The chain recombines TRBV9 with TRBJ2-3; 7 nucleotides line up with TRBD2. Trimming took 0 bases from V and 2 from J; bases not matched to a gene: 6. The CDR3 totals 16 residues. Germline V lookup: CDR1 SGDLS, CDR2 YYNGEE. The CDR3: CASSVDLAANTDTQYF. In DNA, the CDR3 is TGTGCCAGCAGCGTAGATCTAGCGGCGAACACAGATACGCAGTATTTT.

V is TRBV28 and J is TRBJ2-5, with TRBD1 identical over 8 bases. V lost 8 bases, J lost 7 bases, and 9 bases stayed unmatched. The CDR3 runs 13 residues. In germline, CDR1 is MDHEN, CDR2 SYDVKM. CDR3 sequence: CASGPRGRGTQYF. The DNA for the CDR3 is TGTGCCAGCGGGCCCAGGGGGCGAGGGACCCAGTACTTC.

CDR3 residues: CASRPGGRYGYTF. CDR3 in DNA: TGTGCCAGCAGACCCGGGGGTCGCTATGGCTACACCTTC. The V gene is TRBV28, the J gene TRBJ1-2, with D tentatively TRBD1 (5 bases). CDR1 is MDHEN, CDR2 SYDVKM, per germline. This CDR3 has 13 amino acids. V gave up 6 bases and J gave up 4 bases, with 12 bases separating them.

The chain uses TRBV13 and TRBJ2-2; 8 bases map to TRBD1. From germline, CDR1 is PRHDT and CDR2 FYEKMQ (reference sequence). CDR3 size: 16 residues. V lost 0 bases to trimming and J lost 5 bases; unmatched junction nucleotides: 5. This CDR3 reads CASSLGRQGATGELFF. The CDR3 nucleotides are TGTGCCAGCAGCTTAGGCCGTCAGGGGGCGACCGGGGAGCTGTTTTTT.

The genes are TRBV9 and TRBJ2-3, with 13 bases matching TRBD2. The CDR3 loop spans 19 amino acids. Germline V CDR1 and CDR2: SGDLS, YYNGEE. J lost 4 bases, V lost 3 bases, and 14 bases had no gene match. CDR3 sequence reads: CASSEGLAGFVAGADTQYF. CDR3 coding DNA: TGTGCCAGCAGCGAGGGACTAGCGGGATTCGTGGCCGGCGCAGATACGCAGTATTTT.

The chain uses TRBV10-3 and TRBJ2-7, with a tentative D call TRBD1 (6 bases). Per the germline V gene, CDR1 is ENHRY and CDR2 is SYGVKD. The V gene lost 0 bases and the J gene lost 3 bases, with 15 bases spanning the gap. There are 16 residues in the CDR3. As DNA, the CDR3 is TGTGCCATCAGTGAGTCTGCGGTTGGGGGACACTACGAGCAGTACTTC. It is translated as CAISESAVGGHYEQYF.

This clone was detected only once. The chain joins TRBV2 to TRBJ2-6; the match to TRBD1 covers 9 bases. The CDR3 has 16 residues. The V segment lost 6 bases and the J segment 4 bases; nucleotides outside the gene matches: 7. Germline assignment: CDR1 SNHLY and CDR2 FYNNEI. CDR3 residues: CASRVGTGRGANVLTF. DNA of the CDR3: TGTGCCAGCAGGGTCGGGACAGGGCGAGGGGCCAACGTCCTGACTTTC.